A selection of T cell receptor beta chains follows, all from one sample in a study of blood T cell repertoires in COVID-19. The repertoire was sequenced with immunoSEQ multiplex PCR; TCRdb's copy has only in-frame clones and lacks some. Seen here are hundreds of thousands of clones, 91% observed once, and the top ten hold around 3.3%. What was sequenced was peripheral blood. These receptors originate from a young woman who had recovered from COVID-19. Both conserved end residues are part of each CDR3. D genes are given only for firm matches. Some rows have no size entry. The others give once, few or many, or a class for an expanded clone.

TGCGCCAGCAGCTTGGGGACAGGGCGGAACACTGAAGCTTTCTTT | CASSLGTGRNTEAFF | TRBJ1-1 | TRBV5-1 | TRBD1 | NA
TGTGCCAGGGGGGGGACCGGGACAGGGAATCGTGAGCAGTTCTTC | CARGGTGTGNREQFF | TRBJ2-1 | TRBV7-7 | TRBD1 | once
TGTGCCAGCAGCTTGGGGGCGCGCTACACCTTC | CASSLGARYTF | TRBJ1-2 | TRBV5-4 | NA | NA
TGCAGCGTTAGAACGGGGTCAGATACGCAGTATTTT | CSVRTGSDTQYF | TRBJ2-3 | TRBV29-1 | NA | NA
TGCGCCAGCAGCCAAAAATATGGGAGCGGGACCTACAATGAGCAGTTCTTC | CASSQKYGSGTYNEQFF | TRBJ2-1 | TRBV4-1 | TRBD2 | NA
TGCGCCAGCAGTCAATCGAGGGTAGCGGGAGACACTGAAGCTTTCTTT | CASSQSRVAGDTEAFF | TRBJ1-1 | TRBV23-1 | NA | NA
TGTGCCAGCAGCTTAGAGGACAGGGGTGCCACTGAAGCTTTCTTT | CASSLEDRGATEAFF | TRBJ1-1 | TRBV7-9 | TRBD1 | NA
TGTGCCAGTAGTACCGCTAGCGGGAGGGGGGGATCTGGCACAGATACGCAGTATTTT | CASSTASGRGGSGTDTQYF | TRBJ2-3 | TRBV19 | TRBD2 | NA
TGTGCCAGTAGTTTCTCCACAGGGAATTTTAACTATGGCTACACCTTC | CASSFSTGNFNYGYTF | TRBJ1-2 | TRBV19 | NA | NA
TGTGCCAGCAGTGAATGGGTAGCGGCCATCTACAATGAGCAGTTCTTC | CASSEWVAAIYNEQFF | TRBJ2-1 | TRBV2 | NA | NA
TGTGCCAGCAGTCCTTTTGTGGGGGGGGAAGCTTTCTTT | CASSPFVGGEAFF | TRBJ1-1 | TRBV27 | NA | once
TGTGCCAGCATCCCCGGGACAGCCCTATCCTACAATGAGCAGTTCTTC | CASIPGTALSYNEQFF | TRBJ2-1 | TRBV7-9 | TRBD1 | NA
TGTGCCAGCAGCACCTCCGAAGCGTCACACGGGGAGCTGTTTTTT | CASSTSEASHGELFF | TRBJ2-2 | TRBV6-4 | NA | NA
TGTGCCAGCAGTTTAGCGGGAGGGCCGGATGAGCAGTTCTTC | CASSLAGGPDEQFF | TRBJ2-1 | TRBV28 | TRBD2 | once
TGTGCCAGCAGCCCCAACGACTCCGGGGCCGGGGGTTCACCCCTCCACTTT | CASSPNDSGAGGSPLHF | TRBJ1-6 | TRBV7-9 | NA | NA
TGTGCCAGCGGAGCGGGAGTGTCCTACAATGAGCAGTTCTTC | CASGAGVSYNEQFF | TRBJ2-1 | TRBV19 | TRBD2 | once
TGTGCCATCACTGGCGGGGCGGGAGACACCATATATTTT | CAITGGAGDTIYF | TRBJ1-3 | TRBV10-3 | NA | NA
TGTGCCAGCAGTGCGTTTAAGCCTGGGGCCAACGTCCTGACTTTC | CASSAFKPGANVLTF | TRBJ2-6 | TRBV2 | NA | NA
TGTGCCAGCAGCCAAGATTCGGCTAGCGGGAGAACGCAGTATTTT | CASSQDSASGRTQYF | TRBJ2-3 | TRBV4-2 | TRBD2 | NA
TGCAGCGTTGAAGATCGGGAAACAGGGGGCTGGGATACGCAGTATTTT | CSVEDRETGGWDTQYF | TRBJ2-3 | TRBV29-1 | TRBD1 | NA
TGTGCCAGCAGCCTAACAGGGGCGAAAGCTTTCTTT | CASSLTGAKAFF | TRBJ1-1 | TRBV3-1/TRBV3-2 | TRBD1 | NA
TGCGCCAGCGCCATTCCGGGACTAGAGTCCAATGAGCAGTTCTTC | CASAIPGLESNEQFF | TRBJ2-1 | TRBV10-2 | TRBD2 | NA
TGTGCCAGTAGTGCCTCCGGGACTAGCGGGGGCAGTGAGCAGTTCTTC | CASSASGTSGGSEQFF | TRBJ2-1 | TRBV19 | TRBD2 | once
TGTGCCAGCAGTGATTCTCGGACTGAAGCTTTCTTT | CASSDSRTEAFF | TRBJ1-1 | TRBV25-1 | NA | NA
TGTGCCAGCAGCCTCGGGACACTCATCTATGGCTACACCTTC | CASSLGTLIYGYTF | TRBJ1-2 | TRBV7-2 | NA | NA
TGTGCCAGCAGCTCAGTGAACAGGGGGCCAGCTTTCTTT | CASSSVNRGPAFF | TRBJ1-1 | TRBV7-2 | TRBD1 | NA
TGTGCCAGCAGCGGAGGACGGACGAATCAGCCCCAGCATTTT | CASSGGRTNQPQHF | TRBJ1-5 | TRBV5-6 | NA | NA